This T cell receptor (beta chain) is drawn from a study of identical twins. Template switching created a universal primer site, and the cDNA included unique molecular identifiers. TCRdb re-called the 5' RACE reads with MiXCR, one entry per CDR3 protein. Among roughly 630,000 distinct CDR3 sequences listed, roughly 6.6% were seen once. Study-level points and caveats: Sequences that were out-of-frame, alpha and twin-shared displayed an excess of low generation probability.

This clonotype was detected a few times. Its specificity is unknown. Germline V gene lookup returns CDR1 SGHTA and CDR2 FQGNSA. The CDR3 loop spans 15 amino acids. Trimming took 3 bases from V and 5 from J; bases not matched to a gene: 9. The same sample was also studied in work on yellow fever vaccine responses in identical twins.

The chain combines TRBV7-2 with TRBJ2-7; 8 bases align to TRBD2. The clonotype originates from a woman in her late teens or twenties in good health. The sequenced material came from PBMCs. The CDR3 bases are TGTGCCAGCAGCTTGGCCCTCTGGCGGGAGGACGAGCAGTACTTC. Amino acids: CASSLALWREDEQYF.